Below, 25 T cell receptor beta chains from the same sample are listed, as sequenced in a study of cytotoxic CD8 clonotypes in ibrutinib-treated CLL. The table came from immunoSEQ multiplex PCR; TCRdb's copy has only in-frame clones and leaves some out. The sample contains over 150,000 clones, roughly 72% of which appear only once. Sequences were derived from PBMCs, sampled after 24 months of ibrutinib treatment. These receptor sequences come from a human donor with chronic lymphocytic leukemia.

The DNA of the CDR3 is TGTGCCAGCAGTCCCGGGACACTTATAAATCAGGAGACCCAGTACTTC. Amino acids: CASSPGTLINQETQYF. The chain couples TRBV11-2 to TRBJ2-5, with D possibly being TRBD1 (6 bases). CDR3 length: 16 amino acids. Trimming removed 6 bases at V and 5 bases at J, with 22 bases between. Germline loops: CDR1 SGHAT, CDR2 FQNNGV. The whole variable domain, remainder taken from reference TRBV11-2 and TRBJ2-5, is EAGVAQSPRYKIIEKRQSVAFWCNPISGHATLYWYQQILGQGPKLLIQFQNNGVVDDSQLPKDRFSAERLKGVDSTLKIQPAKLEDSAVYLCASSPGTLINQETQYFGPGTRLLVL.

V usage is TRBV6-5 and J usage is TRBJ2-1; no firm D call. Germline V CDR1 and CDR2: MNHEY, SVGAGI. Trimming removed 5 bases from V and 7 bases from J, with 12 bases in between. The CDR3 sequence is 13 residues long. CDR3 in amino acids: CASSDWGLNEQFF. The CDR3, as DNA: TGTGCCAGCAGTGACTGGGGTTTAAATGAGCAGTTCTTC.

This clone was counted only a few times. The gene calls are TRBV7-2 and TRBJ2-7; no firm D call. Germline V gene data show CDR1 as SGHTA and CDR2 as FQGNSA. The CDR3 spans 12 residues. Trimming took off 4 bases at V and 2 bases at J, with 6 bases between the two ends. Here the CDR3 reads CASSYLPYEQYF. In DNA form, the CDR3 reads TGTGCCAGCAGCTATCTGCCCTACGAGCAGTACTTC.

The rearrangement links TRBV4-1 to TRBJ2-7, with 7 nucleotides matching TRBD2. The CDR3 is 16 residues long. The germline V gene has CDR1 MGHRA and CDR2 YSYEKL. V lost 0 bases to trimming and J lost 2 bases; unmatched junction nucleotides: 7. The CDR3 sequence is CASSQDLPSGTYEQYF. The CDR3 DNA reads as TGCGCCAGCAGCCAAGATCTCCCTAGCGGTACCTACGAGCAGTACTTC.

The J gene is TRBJ2-5, the V gene TRBV7-3; the match to TRBD2 covers 11 bases. The germline V gene has CDR1 SGHTA and CDR2 FQGTGA. Trimming removed 2 bases from V and 4 bases from J; junction bases left unmatched: 3. The CDR3 has 15 amino acids. The CDR3: CASSLLGTSGETQYF. The CDR3 DNA is TGTGCCAGCAGCTTACTCGGGACTAGCGGAGAGACCCAGTACTTC.

This clone was counted between two and nine times. The chain joins TRBV12-5 to TRBJ2-5; no clear D gene. Trimming stripped 7 bases from V and 4 bases from J, with 10 bases between. The CDR3 sequence is 12 residues long. Germline CDR1 is LGHNT and CDR2 is FRNRAP. This CDR3 is CASAFSSETQYF. Here the CDR3 DNA reads TGTGCTAGTGCTTTTAGCTCAGAGACCCAGTACTTC.

The DNA of the CDR3 is TGTGCCAGCAGTTGGACTAGCCCCGGGGAGCTGTTTTTT. It is translated as CASSWTSPGELFF. J is TRBJ2-2 and V is TRBV11-3; 8 nucleotides agree with TRBD2. Trimming removed 6 bases from V and 6 bases from J; junction bases left unmatched: 3. There are 13 residues in the CDR3. From germline, CDR1 is SGHNT and CDR2 YENEEA.

The rearrangement joins TRBV19 to TRBJ1-2; a weak D match, TRBD1 (6 bases). Trimming took 7 bases from V and 4 from J, leaving 13 bases between them. Germline CDR1 reads LNHDA; CDR2 reads SQIVND (reference sequence). CDR3 length: 13 residues. The DNA of the CDR3 is TGTGCCAGTACCCCAGGACAGAGCTATGGCTACACCTTC. Translating gives CASTPGQSYGYTF.

This clone was counted a few times. The V gene is TRBV6-4, the J gene TRBJ2-1; D call uncertain. This CDR3 spans 13 amino acids. The V gene lost 0 bases and the J gene lost 6 bases, with 6 bases spanning the gap. Germline V CDR1 and CDR2: MRHNA, SNTAGT. CDR3 nucleotides: TGTGCCAGCAGTGACTCGGCTAGCAATGAGCAGTTCTTC. Its protein is CASSDSASNEQFF.

The sample holds many counts of this clone. The chain couples TRBV19 to TRBJ1-1; perhaps TRBD1 as D (6 bases). Trimming removed 1 base from V and 5 bases from J, with 14 bases in between. The CDR3 covers 15 residues. Germline CDR1 reads LNHDA; CDR2 reads SQIVND (reference sequence). The CDR3 spells CASSIVPGAGTEAFF. The CDR3 nucleotides read TGTGCCAGTAGTATAGTCCCAGGGGCTGGGACTGAAGCTTTCTTT.

The chain carries TRBV15 and TRBJ2-7, with 7 bases aligning to TRBD2. The ends lost 3 bases at V and 2 bases at J; junction bases unmatched: 4. The length of the CDR3 is 14 residues. The germline gives CDR1 LNHNV, CDR2 YYDKDF (reference sequence). The CDR3 spells CATSRAGVAYEQYF. The CDR3 DNA is TGTGCCACCAGCAGGGCGGGAGTGGCCTACGAGCAGTACTTC.

Here the CDR3 DNA reads TGCGCCAGCAGCTTCGGGACTAGGAAACACAATGAGCAGTTCTTC. Its protein is CASSFGTRKHNEQFF. The chain couples TRBV5-1 to TRBJ2-1; the match to TRBD2 covers 8 bases. The CDR3 length is 15 residues. V dropped 2 bases and J dropped 5; count of bases not matched to a gene: 6. Germline loops: CDR1 SGHRS, CDR2 YFSETQ. The whole variable domain, filled in from reference TRBV5-1 and TRBJ2-1, reads KAGVTQTPRYLIKTRGQQVTLSCSPISGHRSVSWYQQTPGQGLQFLFEYFSETQRNKGNFPGRFSGRQFSNSRSEMNVSTLELGDSALYLCASSFGTRKHNEQFFGPGTRLTVL.

This sequence joins TRBV18 and TRBJ2-4; D is unresolved. Trimming pared 2 bases from V and 8 bases from J, leaving 13 bases between. CDR1 and CDR2 (germline): KGHSH, LQKENI. This CDR3 region has 14 residues. For the CDR3, the DNA is TGTGCCAGCTCACCAACCAACATCGGGTACATTCAGTACTTC. Translating it yields CASSPTNIGYIQYF.

This clone was found a few times. The V and J genes are TRBV28 and TRBJ2-1, with D perhaps TRBD1 (5 bases). V was cut by 6 bases and J by 7 bases, with 10 bases left in between. This CDR3 contains 12 residues. Germline V gene lookup returns CDR1 MDHEN and CDR2 SYDVKM. The CDR3 sequence is CASSPPGNEQFF. The CDR3 DNA sequence: TGTGCCAGCAGCCCCCCAGGGAATGAGCAGTTCTTC.

Here the CDR3 DNA reads TGTGCCAGCACCTTTCCCGGGGGTGCCAGTTACGAGCAGTACTTC. Translating it yields CASTFPGGASYEQYF. This chain links TRBV7-9 with TRBJ2-7; possible D gene TRBD2, 6 bases. The CDR3 sequence is 15 residues long. Germline V gene sequence: CDR1 SEHNR, CDR2 FQNEAQ (reference sequence). The ends were cut back, 7 bases at V and 4 bases at J, with 20 bases in the middle. The entire variable domain, with the rest obtained from reference TRBV7-9 and TRBJ2-7, is as follows: DTGVSQNPRHKITKRGQNVTFRCDPISEHNRLYWYRQTLGQGPEFLTYFQNEAQLEKSRLLSDRFSAERPKGSFSTLEIQRTEQGDSAMYLCASTFPGGASYEQYFGPGTRLTVT.

V usage is TRBV25-1 and J usage is TRBJ2-1, with D perhaps matching TRBD1 (5 bases). Germline V gene data show CDR1 as MGHDK and CDR2 as SYGVNS. The CDR3 totals 17 residues. The V end was cut by 3 bases, the J end by 0 bases, with 15 bases between. CDR3 DNA sequence: TGTGCCAGCAGTGATCTCCCGCCAGGGTCCTCCTACAATGAGCAGTTCTTC. This translates into CASSDLPPGSSYNEQFF.

J is TRBJ1-1 and V is TRBV15, with no clear D. The CDR3 is 15 residues long. The germline V gene encodes CDR1 LNHNV and CDR2 YYDKDF (reference sequence). V gave up 0 bases and J gave up 4 bases, with 12 bases separating them. The CDR3 protein is CATSRDPAPGTEAFF. The CDR3 bases are TGTGCCACCAGCAGAGATCCTGCGCCGGGCACTGAAGCTTTCTTT.

This chain joins TRBV5-8 and TRBJ1-5, with D possibly matching TRBD1 (5 bases). The germline V gene encodes CDR1 SGHTS and CDR2 YDEGEE. The CDR3 is 14 amino acids. Trimming removed 0 bases from V and 5 bases from J, with 9 bases in between. The DNA for the CDR3 is TGTGCCAGCAGCTTGGCCGGAGGGGATCAGCCCCAGCATTTT. Protein product: CASSLAGGDQPQHF.

V usage is TRBV5-1 and J usage is TRBJ2-2; D gene uncertain. This CDR3 is 17 amino acids long. The germline V and J ends were trimmed by 4 bases and 0 bases, with 16 bases remaining between them. Per the germline V gene, CDR1 is SGHRS and CDR2 is YFSETQ. The CDR3 DNA is TGCGCCAGCAGCAACGGACGGTCAGCAACGAACACCGGGGAGCTGTTTTTT. Amino acid sequence: CASSNGRSATNTGELFF.

This clone appeared once. The chain carries TRBV30 and TRBJ1-1; perhaps TRBD1 as D (6 bases). V lost 2 bases to trimming and J lost 5 bases, with 12 bases between them. Germline V gives CDR1 GTSNPN, CDR2 SVGIG (reference sequence). This CDR3 is built from 13 residues. The CDR3 loop is CAWSWGRGTEAFF. For the CDR3, the DNA is TGTGCCTGGAGTTGGGGGCGCGGAACTGAAGCTTTCTTT.

The V and J genes are TRBV7-9 and TRBJ2-3; perhaps D is TRBD1 or TRBD2 (5 bases each). The V gene's germline CDR1 is SEHNR and CDR2 FQNEAQ (reference sequence). The CDR3 is 15 residues long. V gave up 1 base and J gave up 4 bases, with 12 bases separating them. The CDR3 nucleotides read TGTGCCAGCAGCTTAGGAGGGGCAGGGCCAGATACGCAGTATTTT. Translating it yields CASSLGGAGPDTQYF. Filled out from reference TRBV7-9 and TRBJ2-3, the complete variable domain reads DTGVSQNPRHKITKRGQNVTFRCDPISEHNRLYWYRQTLGQGPEFLTYFQNEAQLEKSRLLSDRFSAERPKGSFSTLEIQRTEQGDSAMYLCASSLGGAGPDTQYFGPGTRLTVL.

The chain links TRBV6-4 to TRBJ2-1; unclear D gene. The CDR3 has 17 residues. Germline V CDR1 and CDR2: MRHNA, SNTAGT. Deletions cut 0 bases from V and 0 bases from J, with 12 bases between. The CDR3 nucleotides read TGTGCCAGCAGTGACTCAGTGACTCGTACCTCCTACAATGAGCAGTTCTTC. Translated, it gives CASSDSVTRTSYNEQFF.

V usage is TRBV2 and J usage is TRBJ1-2; TRBD1 matches at 8 bases. This CDR3 is 12 amino acids long. Germline CDR1 and CDR2: SNHLY and FYNNEI. The J segment lost 5 bases and the V segment lost 6 bases, leaving 2 bases of the junction unmatched. The CDR3 loop reads CASRGQGYGYTF. Here the CDR3 DNA reads TGTGCCAGCAGAGGACAGGGATATGGCTACACCTTC.

The J gene is TRBJ2-3, the V gene TRBV29-1, with 9 nucleotides matching TRBD1. The CDR3 is made up of 15 amino acids. Looked up from germline, CDR1 is SQVTM and CDR2 is ANQGSEA. The J segment lost 3 bases and the V segment lost 6 bases, leaving 10 bases of the junction unmatched. The CDR3 protein is CSVHVTGTGTDTQYF. The CDR3 DNA reads TGCAGCGTCCACGTCACCGGGACAGGGACAGATACGCAGTATTTT.

The chain uses TRBV4-3 and TRBJ2-3, with D possibly matching TRBD2 (5 bases). The CDR3 runs 17 residues. Germline values: CDR1 LGHNA, CDR2 YSLEER. Trimming stripped 0 bases from V and 6 bases from J, with 19 bases between. This CDR3 is CASSQDLPGLTHDTQYF. CDR3 sequence (DNA): TGCGCCAGCAGCCAAGATTTGCCGGGGTTAACACATGATACGCAGTATTTT.